The 19 T cell receptor beta chains in this list originate from one sample, sequenced in a study of blood T cell repertoires in COVID-19. Data came from immunoSEQ multiplex PCR; TCRdb stores just in-frame clones and leaves some out. The sample holds about 180,000 clones; approximately 88% are singletons and the top ten take 2.5% to 3%. Sequencing input: peripheral blood. The receptors stem from a woman between 55 and 75 years old with acute or convalescent COVID-19.

The chain carries TRBV2 and TRBJ2-3, with 11 positions matching TRBD2. Germline CDR1 reads SNHLY; CDR2 reads FYNNEI. The V and J ends lost 3 bases and 0 bases, in that order; junction bases with no gene match: 11. The CDR3 covers 19 residues. CDR3 bases: TGTGCCAGCAGTGAGAGAGGTCTAGCGGGGGGACCTAGCACAGATACGCAGTATTTT. Translating gives CASSERGLAGGPSTDTQYF. Full variable domain (remainder filled in from reference TRBV2 and TRBJ2-3): EPEVTQTPSHQVTQMGQEVILRCVPISNHLYFYWYRQILGQKVEFLVSFYNNEISEKSEIFDDQFSVERPDGSNFTLKIRSTKLEDSAMYFCASSERGLAGGPSTDTQYFGPGTRLTVL.

The V gene is TRBV19, the J gene TRBJ2-7, with 9 bases lining up with TRBD2. The CDR3 runs 15 residues. The J segment lost 2 bases and the V segment lost 2 bases, leaving 4 bases of the junction unmatched. The germline CDR1 and CDR2 sequences are LNHDA and SQIVND (reference sequence). Here the CDR3 DNA reads TGTGCCAGTAGTATATGGGCTAGCGGGACCTACGAGCAGTACTTC. Translated, it gives CASSIWASGTYEQYF.

The chain joins TRBV3-1 (or the pseudogene TRBV3-2) to TRBJ2-2; 8 bases agree with TRBD2. This CDR3 has 17 amino acids. Germline V gene sequence: CDR1 LGHDT, CDR2 YNNKEL (reference sequence). J gave up 4 bases and V 1 base, and 8 bases lay outside the gene matches. The CDR3 sequence: CASSQGISGVGTGELFF. The CDR3 nucleotides read TGTGCCAGCAGCCAAGGTATTAGCGGGGTCGGCACCGGGGAGCTGTTTTTT.

The chain carries TRBV5-6 and TRBJ1-6; D is unclear. From germline, CDR1 is SGHDT and CDR2 YYEEEE. The CDR3 runs 14 residues. The V end lost 4 bases, the J end lost 7 bases, and 12 bases lay between the germline ends. The chain's CDR3 is CASSAGAANSPLHF. In nucleotides, the CDR3 is TGTGCCAGCAGCGCCGGCGCGGCCAATTCACCCCTCCACTTT.

The chain links TRBV6-5 to TRBJ1-2; no definite D call. V lost 0 bases and J lost 8, with 16 bases in between. The CDR3 contains 15 residues. Germline V lookup: CDR1 MNHEY, CDR2 SVGAGI. The CDR3 reads CASSYSTLWAGGYTF. The CDR3 nucleotides are TGTGCCAGCAGTTACTCCACCTTGTGGGCAGGCGGCTACACCTTC.

The chain employs TRBV19 and TRBJ1-4; TRBD1 matches 8 bases. Germline V gene lookup returns CDR1 LNHDA and CDR2 SQIVND (reference sequence). The CDR3 is 16 amino acids. V shed 7 bases, J shed 7 bases, and the junction held 14 bases outside the gene matches. This CDR3 is CASTDGFRGLSEKLFF. CDR3 DNA sequence: TGTGCCAGTACCGACGGCTTCAGGGGGCTCAGTGAAAAACTGTTTTTT.

This chain links TRBV6-2 or TRBV6-3 with TRBJ1-2, with 8 positions matching TRBD1. In germline, CDR1 is MNHEY, CDR2 SVGEGT. The CDR3 contains 15 residues. V dropped 5 bases and J dropped 4; count of bases not matched to a gene: 9. CDR3 residues: CASSRLDRVTYGYTF. Here the CDR3 DNA reads TGTGCCAGCAGTCGCTTGGACAGGGTTACCTATGGCTACACCTTC.

The rearrangement uses TRBV5-1 and TRBJ1-1; 9 bases fit TRBD1. The CDR3 loop spans 18 amino acids. The germline V gene encodes CDR1 SGHRS and CDR2 YFSETQ. The V and J ends lost 0 bases and 2 bases, in that order; junction bases with no gene match: 11. The CDR3: CASSLGPSGTGLNTEAFF. For the CDR3, the DNA is TGCGCCAGCAGCTTGGGGCCGAGCGGGACAGGGCTTAACACTGAAGCTTTCTTT.

The V call is TRBV5-1, the J call TRBJ1-2, with 8 bases identical to TRBD1. This CDR3 has 16 residues. The ends lost 1 base at V and 7 bases at J; junction bases unmatched: 12. The germline V gene has CDR1 SGHRS and CDR2 YFSETQ. The DNA for the CDR3 is TGCGCCAGCAGCTTGACGTGGACAGGGCCCCGGGGTGGCTACACCTTC. It yields the protein CASSLTWTGPRGGYTF.

This clone showed up just once. The chain combines TRBV28 with TRBJ2-7; 8 bases map to TRBD1. V was pared by 10 bases and J by 4 bases, with 9 bases of the junction left unmatched. CDR3 length: 13 residues. Germline CDR1 and CDR2: MDHEN and SYDVKM. The CDR3 DNA follows: TGTGCCAAACCGGGACAGGAATGTTACGAGCAGTACTTC. Translation gives CAKPGQECYEQYF.

Concerning this clone: This specimen includes other DNA sequences encoding the same CDR3. V gene TRBV7-2 combines with J gene TRBJ2-3; 11 nucleotides align to TRBD2. This CDR3 has 17 residues. CDR1 SGHTA and CDR2 FQGNSA come from the germline V gene. The ends lost 3 bases at V and 3 bases at J; junction bases unmatched: 8. The CDR3 nucleotides are TGTGCCAGCAGCTTCCTATTAGCGGGGGGGCGTACAGATACGCAGTATTTT. This sequence encodes CASSFLLAGGRTDTQYF.

V gene TRBV7-3 combines with J gene TRBJ1-2; D call uncertain. V lost 7 bases and J 0 bases, leaving 15 bases between the germline ends. CDR3 size: 15 residues. In germline, CDR1 is SGHTA, CDR2 FQGTGA. CDR3 residues: CASTKSGEANYGYTF. The CDR3, as DNA: TGTGCCAGCACCAAATCGGGAGAGGCTAACTATGGCTACACCTTC.

The chain is built from TRBV6-2 or TRBV6-3 and TRBJ2-4; 7 nucleotides align to TRBD1. V shed 0 bases and J 0 bases; nucleotides not matched to a gene: 14. The CDR3 has 20 residues. In germline, CDR1 is MNHEY, CDR2 SVGEGT. CDR3 sequence: CASSYSPEGAMGLAKNIQYF. In nucleotides, the CDR3 is TGTGCCAGCAGTTACTCGCCTGAGGGGGCGATGGGTCTAGCCAAAAACATTCAGTACTTC.

The genes are TRBV6-6 and TRBJ1-5; 10 positions match TRBD1. Unmatched junction bases numbered 4, after V lost 2 bases and J lost 3 bases. The germline CDR1 and CDR2 sequences are MNHNY and SVGAGI (reference sequence). This CDR3 is built from 16 residues. Here the CDR3 reads CASSYRGQGSNQPQHF. CDR3 coding DNA: TGTGCCAGCAGTTACCGGGGACAGGGGTCCAATCAGCCCCAGCATTTT.

The CDR3 region is CASSSETGRDGYTF. DNA for the CDR3: TGCGCCAGCAGCTCGGAGACTGGGAGAGATGGCTACACCTTC. This rearrangement joins TRBV5-1 to TRBJ1-2; D not certain. Between the trimmed V and J ends, which lost 3 bases and 6 bases, there was a span of 15 bases. The CDR3 contains 14 residues. Germline assignment: CDR1 SGHRS and CDR2 YFSETQ.

This rearrangement joins TRBV7-3 to TRBJ2-3; 15 nucleotides match TRBD2. The CDR3 has 17 residues. From germline, CDR1 is SGHTA and CDR2 FQGTGA. V shed 5 bases and J 2 bases; nucleotides not matched to a gene: 5. The CDR3 sequence is CASSPRTSGGATDTQYF. The DNA of the CDR3 is TGTGCCAGCAGCCCCCGGACTAGCGGGGGGGCCACAGATACGCAGTATTTT. Using reference TRBV7-3 and TRBJ2-3 for the parts outside the CDR3, the full variable domain is GAGVSQTPSNKVTEKGKYVELRCDPISGHTALYWYRQSLGQGPEFLIYFQGTGAADDSGLPNDRFFAVRPEGSVSTLKIQRTERGDSAVYLCASSPRTSGGATDTQYFGPGTRLTVL.

This chain uses TRBV6-2 or TRBV6-3 with TRBJ2-7; 12 bases fit TRBD2. After removal of 0 bases from V and 5 bases from J, the junction contained 11 bases not matched to a gene. The germline gives CDR1 MNHEY, CDR2 SVGEGT. The CDR3 runs to 18 residues. CDR3 sequence reads: CASSYSASSGGAHHEQYF. DNA of the CDR3: TGTGCCAGCAGTTACTCGGCGTCTAGCGGGGGGGCCCACCACGAGCAGTACTTC.

The genes are TRBV19 and TRBJ2-3; TRBD1 aligns across 9 bases. The CDR3 sequence is 16 residues long. The germline V gene has CDR1 LNHDA and CDR2 SQIVND (reference sequence). Losses at the gene ends were 5 bases for V and 3 bases for J; bases not matched to a gene: 9. The CDR3 DNA sequence: TGTGCCAGTAGTGACCCTCGGGGACAGGGTACAGATACGCAGTATTTT. Its protein product is CASSDPRGQGTDTQYF.

The chain joins TRBV10-2 to TRBJ1-1, with 7 bases matching TRBD1. Germline V gene sequence: CDR1 WSHSY, CDR2 SAAADI. The CDR3 totals 16 residues. J was trimmed by 4 bases and V by 4 bases; bases with no gene match: 12. CDR3 coding DNA: TGCGCCAGCAGTGCCCCAATAGGGCAGGGGGGCACTGAAGCTTTCTTT. This codes for CASSAPIGQGGTEAFF.